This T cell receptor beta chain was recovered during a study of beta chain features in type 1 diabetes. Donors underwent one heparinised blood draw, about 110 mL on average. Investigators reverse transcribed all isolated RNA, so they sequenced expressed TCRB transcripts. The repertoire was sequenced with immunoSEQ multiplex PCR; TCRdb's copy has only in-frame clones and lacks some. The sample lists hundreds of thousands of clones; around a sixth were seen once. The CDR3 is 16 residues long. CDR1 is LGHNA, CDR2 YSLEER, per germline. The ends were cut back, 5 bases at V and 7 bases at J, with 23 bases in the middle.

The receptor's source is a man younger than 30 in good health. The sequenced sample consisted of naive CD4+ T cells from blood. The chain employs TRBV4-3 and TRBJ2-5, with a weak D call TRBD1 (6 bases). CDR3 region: CASSAQPGPQGGTQYF. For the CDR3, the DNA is TGCGCCAGCAGCGCCCAACCGGGACCCCAAGGGGGGACCCAGTACTTC.